These 2 T cell receptor beta chains originate from one sample sequenced in a study of blood T cell repertoires in COVID-19. The protocol was immunoSEQ multiplex PCR, while the TCRdb copy is restricted to in-frame clones and leaves out a portion. The sample consists of more than 300,000 clones, around nine tenths of them appearing once. Sequenced material: peripheral blood. The source is a woman aged 18-35 years who had recovered from COVID-19.

The chain links TRBV3-1 (or the pseudogene TRBV3-2) to TRBJ1-1; D call uncertain. Germline V gene data show CDR1 as LGHDT and CDR2 as YNNKEL (reference sequence). The CDR3 runs 15 residues. V dropped 0 bases and J dropped 5 bases, with 13 bases sitting between them. CDR3 sequence (DNA): TGTGCCAGCAGCCAAGATCGCGGGATGCAGACTGAAGCTTTCTTT. Translating gives CASSQDRGMQTEAFF.

The chain couples TRBV10-1 to TRBJ2-1; 8 bases are shared with TRBD2. The CDR3 sequence is 15 residues long. V lost 6 bases, J lost 2 bases, and 6 bases stayed unmatched. Germline V lookup: CDR1 WNHNN, CDR2 SYGVQD (reference sequence). The CDR3 DNA follows: TGCGCCAGCAGCAGCGGGAGTGGGGCCTACAATGAGCAGTTCTTC. It codes for CASSSGSGAYNEQFF.